The 3 T cell receptor beta chains reported below all come from one sample, sequenced in a study of shared clonotypes between healthy human individuals. Libraries were prepared by immunoSEQ multiplex PCR; TCRdb keeps only in-frame clonotypes and omits some of them. The sample yields 2 million to 2.5 million clones, just under 95% seen once. The source material was naive CD4+ T cells from PBMCs. Subset noted: CD45RA+ positively selected. The receptors here all came from a man between 18 and 29 years old in good health. Some clones in this sample may be carry-over from other donors' samples.

The rearrangement uses TRBV28 and TRBJ1-5; no clear D gene. Deletions cut 7 bases from V and 0 bases from J, with 4 bases between. Germline-derived CDR1 and CDR2 are MDHEN and SYDVKM. CDR3 length: 12 residues. The CDR3 region has the DNA TGTGCCAGCAATGATAGCAATCAGCCCCAGCATTTT. Its protein product is CASNDSNQPQHF.

The chain is built from TRBV7-3 and TRBJ1-3; D might be TRBD1 (5 bases). The CDR3 runs to 16 residues. Per the germline V gene, CDR1 is SGHTA and CDR2 is FQGTGA. V dropped 5 bases and J dropped 1 base, with 15 bases sitting between them. The CDR3 is CASSLLQVRSGNTIYF. The CDR3 DNA follows: TGTGCCAGCAGCCTTCTACAGGTTCGATCTGGAAACACCATATATTTT. The complete variable domain, with remaining parts taken from reference TRBV7-3 and TRBJ1-3, reads GAGVSQTPSNKVTEKGKYVELRCDPISGHTALYWYRQSLGQGPEFLIYFQGTGAADDSGLPNDRFFAVRPEGSVSTLKIQRTERGDSAVYLCASSLLQVRSGNTIYFGEGSWLTVV.

The chain employs TRBV11-3 and TRBJ2-1; TRBD2 aligns across 8 bases. The germline CDR1 and CDR2 sequences are SGHNT and YENEEA. This CDR3 has 15 amino acids. With V trimmed by 1 base and J by 5 bases, 4 bases remained unmatched. CDR3 nucleotide sequence: TGTGCCAGCAGCTTAGGTTCAGCGGGAGACAATGAGCAGTTCTTC. Amino acids: CASSLGSAGDNEQFF.